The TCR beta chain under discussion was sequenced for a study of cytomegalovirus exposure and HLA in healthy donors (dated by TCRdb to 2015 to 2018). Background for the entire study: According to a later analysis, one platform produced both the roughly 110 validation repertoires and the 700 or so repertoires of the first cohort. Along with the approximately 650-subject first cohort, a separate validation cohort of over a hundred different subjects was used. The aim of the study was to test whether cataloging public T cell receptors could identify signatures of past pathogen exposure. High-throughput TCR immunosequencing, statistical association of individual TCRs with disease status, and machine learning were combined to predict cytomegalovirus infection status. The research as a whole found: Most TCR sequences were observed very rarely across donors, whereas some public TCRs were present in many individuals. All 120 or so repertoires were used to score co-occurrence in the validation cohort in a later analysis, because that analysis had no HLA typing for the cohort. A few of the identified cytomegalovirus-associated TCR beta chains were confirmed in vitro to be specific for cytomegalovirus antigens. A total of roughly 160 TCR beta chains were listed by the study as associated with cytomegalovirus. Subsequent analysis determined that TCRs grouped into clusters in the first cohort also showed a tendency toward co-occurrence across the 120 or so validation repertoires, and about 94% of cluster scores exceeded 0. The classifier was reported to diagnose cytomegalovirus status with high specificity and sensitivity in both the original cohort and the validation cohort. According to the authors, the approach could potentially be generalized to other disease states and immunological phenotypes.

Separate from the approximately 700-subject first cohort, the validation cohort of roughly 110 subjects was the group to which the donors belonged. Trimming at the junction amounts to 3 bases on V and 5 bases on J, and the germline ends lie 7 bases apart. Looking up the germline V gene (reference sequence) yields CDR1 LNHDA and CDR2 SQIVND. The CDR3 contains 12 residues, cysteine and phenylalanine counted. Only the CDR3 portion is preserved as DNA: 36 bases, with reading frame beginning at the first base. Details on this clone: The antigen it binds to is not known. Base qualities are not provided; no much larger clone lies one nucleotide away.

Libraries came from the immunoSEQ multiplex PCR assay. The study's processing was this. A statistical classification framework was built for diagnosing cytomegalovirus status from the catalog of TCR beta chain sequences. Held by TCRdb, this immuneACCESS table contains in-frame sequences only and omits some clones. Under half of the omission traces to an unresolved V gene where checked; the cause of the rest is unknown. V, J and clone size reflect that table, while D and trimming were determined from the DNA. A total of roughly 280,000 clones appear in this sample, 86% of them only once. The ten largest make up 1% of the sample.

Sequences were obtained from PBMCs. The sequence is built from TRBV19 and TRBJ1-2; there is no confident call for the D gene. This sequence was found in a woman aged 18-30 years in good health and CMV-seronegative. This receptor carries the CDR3 CASSMRDYGYTF. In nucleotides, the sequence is TGTGCCAGTAGTATGAGAGATTATGGCTACACCTTC.